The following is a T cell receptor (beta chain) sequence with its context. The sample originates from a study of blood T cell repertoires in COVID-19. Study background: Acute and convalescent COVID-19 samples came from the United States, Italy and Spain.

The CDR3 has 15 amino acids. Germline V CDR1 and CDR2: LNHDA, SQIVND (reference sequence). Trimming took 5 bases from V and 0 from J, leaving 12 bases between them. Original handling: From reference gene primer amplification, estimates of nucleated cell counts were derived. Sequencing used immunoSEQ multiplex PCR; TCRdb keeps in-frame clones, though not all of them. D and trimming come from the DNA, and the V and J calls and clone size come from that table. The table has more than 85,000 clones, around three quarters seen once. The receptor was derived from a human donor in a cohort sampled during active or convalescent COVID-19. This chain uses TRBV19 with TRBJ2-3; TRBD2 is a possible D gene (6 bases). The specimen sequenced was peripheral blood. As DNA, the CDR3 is TGTGCCAGTAGTGCCTCCGGGACTAGCACAGATACGCAGTATTTT. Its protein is CASSASGTSTDTQYF.